The entry below describes one T cell receptor (beta chain). Its cognate antigen is unknown. This specimen comes from a study of Tregs in tolerant kidney transplant recipients. Study-wide background: Recipients received nonmyeloablative bone marrow transplants from related graft donors, with transient mixed chimerism.

The germline V gene has CDR1 KGHSH and CDR2 LQKENI. This CDR3 spans 13 amino acids. The junction had 3 bases not matched to a gene; V was cut back by 6 bases and J by 5 bases. Study-level results: Activated donor B cell expansion appeared to reveal the most relevant donor-specific TCRbeta repertoire. Biological reproducibility was not directly addressed in this study.

Thawed PBMCs were FACS-sorted into unstimulated CD4+CD25+CD127- regulatory T cells, CD4+CD25- non-regulatory cells, CD4 and CD8 cells. Method: immunoSEQ multiplex PCR; TCRdb's copy keeps in-frame clones and lacks some. The sample includes over 50,000 clones, 80% to 90% of them seen just once. This receptor was identified in a human donor who received a combined kidney and bone marrow transplant. This sample comprised Tregs from blood, obtained before the transplant. The V gene is TRBV18, the J gene TRBJ2-2, with 7 bases lining up with TRBD1. CDR3 in DNA: TGTGCCAGCTCCGCCAGGGGGACCGGGGAGCTGTTTTTT. Amino acids: CASSARGTGELFF. The full variable domain, rest sourced from reference TRBV18 and TRBJ2-2, is NAGVMQNPRHLVRRRGQEARLRCSPMKGHSHVYWYRQLPEEGLKFMVYLQKENIIDESGMPKERFSAEFPKEGPSILRIQQVVRGDSAAYFCASSARGTGELFFGEGSRLTVL.